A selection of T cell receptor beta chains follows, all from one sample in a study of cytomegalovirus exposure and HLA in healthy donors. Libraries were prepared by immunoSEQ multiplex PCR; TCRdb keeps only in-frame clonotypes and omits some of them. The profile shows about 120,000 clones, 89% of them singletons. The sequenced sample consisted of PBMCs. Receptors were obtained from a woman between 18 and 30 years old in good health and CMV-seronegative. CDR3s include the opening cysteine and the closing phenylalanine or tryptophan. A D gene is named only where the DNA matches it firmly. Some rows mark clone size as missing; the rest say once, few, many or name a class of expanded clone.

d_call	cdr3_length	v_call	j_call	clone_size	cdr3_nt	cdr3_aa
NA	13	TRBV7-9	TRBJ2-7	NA	TGTGCCAGCAGCTCACGAAGCTTCTACGAGCAGTACTTC	CASSSRSFYEQYF
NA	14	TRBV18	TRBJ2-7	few	TGTGCCAGCTCACAAGGGACTCAGGAGGACGAGCAGTACTTC	CASSQGTQEDEQYF
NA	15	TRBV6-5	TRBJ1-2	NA	TGTGCCAGCAGTTATGTGGGACGGGGGTCAAGTGGCTACACCTTC	CASSYVGRGSSGYTF
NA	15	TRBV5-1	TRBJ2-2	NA	TGCGCCAGCAGCTTGGCCACACAGGGCACCGGGGAGCTGTTTTTT	CASSLATQGTGELFF
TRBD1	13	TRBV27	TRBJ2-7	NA	TGTGCCAGCAGTATCACGGGACAGGGACTTCATAACTTC	CASSITGQGLHNF
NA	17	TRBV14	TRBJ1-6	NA	TGTGCCAGCAGCCAACGGAGGTTCAGCTCCTATAATTCACCCCTCCACTTT	CASSQRRFSSYNSPLHF
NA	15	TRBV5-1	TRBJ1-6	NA	TGCGCCAGCAGCTTGGCATCAGGGCCAAATTCACCCCTCCACTTT	CASSLASGPNSPLHF
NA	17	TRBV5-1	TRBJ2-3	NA	TGCGCCAGCAGCTTGGCCCGCGGGGGCGATAATTCAGATACGCAGTATTTT	CASSLARGGDNSDTQYF
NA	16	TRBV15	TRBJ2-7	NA	TGTGCCACCAGCAGGCCTGGGGGTAGAGGGGGCTACGAGCAGTACTTC	CATSRPGGRGGYEQYF
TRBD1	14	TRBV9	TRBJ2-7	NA	TGTGCCAGCAGCGTAGGAGACAGGGGGTACGAGCAGTACTTC	CASSVGDRGYEQYF
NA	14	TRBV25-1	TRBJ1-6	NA	TGTGCCAGCAGAAGCTTCCCGTATAATTCACCCCTCCACTTT	CASRSFPYNSPLHF
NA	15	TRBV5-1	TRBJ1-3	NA	TGCGCCAGCAGCTCAGCGGGGCGGCTCGGGGACACCATATATTTT	CASSSAGRLGDTIYF
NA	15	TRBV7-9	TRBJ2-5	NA	TGTGCCAGCAGCCCACCGGTCAGCGGCGAAGAGACCCAGTACTTC	CASSPPVSGEETQYF
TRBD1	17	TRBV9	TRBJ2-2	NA	TGTGCCAGCAGCTCCCCAACAGGGGCCTCGGGCACCGGGGAGCTGTTTTTT	CASSSPTGASGTGELFF
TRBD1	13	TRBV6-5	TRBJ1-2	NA	TGTGCCAGCAGTCGACAGGGAAACTATGGCTACACCTTC	CASSRQGNYGYTF
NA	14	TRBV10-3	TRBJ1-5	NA	TGTGCCATCAGCAGGGGCGATAGCAATCAGCCCCAGCATTTT	CAISRGDSNQPQHF
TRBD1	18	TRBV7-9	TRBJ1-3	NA	TGTGCCAGCAGCTTAATGGGGACAGCCTTTGGAACTGGAAACACCATATATTTT	CASSLMGTAFGTGNTIYF
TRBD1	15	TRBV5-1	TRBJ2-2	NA	TGCGCCAGCACTGTTCAGGGGGTGAACACCGGGGAGCTGTTTTTT	CASTVQGVNTGELFF
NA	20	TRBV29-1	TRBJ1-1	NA	TGCAGCGTTGTTGTGGGGGGAGCGACGCCAAGCCCGAGATGGAACACTGAAGCTTTCTTT	CSVVVGGATPSPRWNTEAFF
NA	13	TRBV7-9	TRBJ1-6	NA	TGTGCCAGCAGCTTAGTCCCGAATTCACCCCTCCACTTT	CASSLVPNSPLHF
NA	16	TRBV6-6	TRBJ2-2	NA	TGTGCCAGCAGTTACCTTAGAGGAACAAACACCGGGGAGCTGTTTTTT	CASSYLRGTNTGELFF
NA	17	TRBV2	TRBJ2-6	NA	TGTGCCAGCAGTGGTTGGGGGGGCGGTTCTGGGGCCAACGTCCTGACTTTC	CASSGWGGGSGANVLTF
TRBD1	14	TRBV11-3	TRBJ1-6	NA	TGTGCCAGCAGTAAGGGGACAGTGAATTCACCCCTCCACTTT	CASSKGTVNSPLHF
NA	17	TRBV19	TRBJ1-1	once	TGTGCCAGTAGTATAGAAGGAGGACCCCGGGGGTCCACTGAAGCTTTCTTT	CASSIEGGPRGSTEAFF
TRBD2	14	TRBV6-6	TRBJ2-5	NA	TGTGCCAGCAGCGACGGGGGGGCGTGGGAGACCCAGTACTTC	CASSDGGAWETQYF
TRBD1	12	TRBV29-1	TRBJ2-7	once	TGCAGCGCCGGGGACAGGCCCTACGAGCAGTACTTC	CSAGDRPYEQYF
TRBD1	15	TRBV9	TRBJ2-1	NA	TGTGCCAGCAGCACAGGACAGGGGCCCTACAATGAGCAGTTCTTC	CASSTGQGPYNEQFF
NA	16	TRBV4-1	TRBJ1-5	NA	TGCGCCAGCAGCCAATTCCCCGGCAGGGCCAATCAGCCCCAGCATTTT	CASSQFPGRANQPQHF
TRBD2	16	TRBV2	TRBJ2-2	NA	TGTGCCAGCAGCACCACTAGCGGGGGGGCCTTCGGGGAGCTGTTTTTT	CASSTTSGGAFGELFF
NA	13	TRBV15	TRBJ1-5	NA	TGTGCCACCAGCAGAGGAGGCGATCAGCCCCAGCATTTT	CATSRGGDQPQHF
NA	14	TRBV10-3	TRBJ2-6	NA	TGTGCCACAAAAACAGGCCCTGGGGCCAACGTCCTGACTTTC	CATKTGPGANVLTF
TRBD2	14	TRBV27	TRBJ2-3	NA	TGTGCCAGCAGAAGCGGGGCAAGGACAGATACGCAGTATTTT	CASRSGARTDTQYF
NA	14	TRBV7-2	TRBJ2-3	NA	TGTGCCAGCAGCACCTACCTTCACACAGATACGCAGTATTTT	CASSTYLHTDTQYF
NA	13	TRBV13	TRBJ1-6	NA	TGTGCCAGCAGCTCCTACAGAAATTCACCCCTCCACTTT	CASSSYRNSPLHF
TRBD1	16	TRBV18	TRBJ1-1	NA	TGTGCCAGCTCAAATAACAGGGGACCGATGAACACTGAAGCTTTCTTT	CASSNNRGPMNTEAFF
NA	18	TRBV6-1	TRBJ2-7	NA	TGTGCCAGCAGTGAGGGAAGGTCATGGGGGGTTGTGGGATACGAGCAGTACTTC	CASSEGRSWGVVGYEQYF
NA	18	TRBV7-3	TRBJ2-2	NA	TGTGCCAGCAGCTTAATAGGGGGACCGACAACAGACGCCGGGGAGCTGTTTTTT	CASSLIGGPTTDAGELFF